The next 27 T cell receptor beta chains were all read from a single sample in a study of T-cell reconstitution after alpha-beta-depleted transplantation in children. TCRbeta library construction was performed incorporating unique molecular identifiers. Using its own MiXCR run on the PCR reads, TCRdb lists one record per CDR3 protein. Here the sample spans some 840,000 distinct CDR3 sequences, under 20% being singletons. The source material was PBMCs, mostly from graft donor cells, sampled 360 days after TCRalphabeta/CD19-depleted stem cell transplant. These receptors were taken from a male patient aged 10-17 years who had a stem cell transplant for acute lymphoblastic leukemia, so the T cells may come from the graft donor.

This clonotype has more than one count but fewer than ten. The rearrangement uses TRBV6-1 and TRBJ2-6; no firm D call. The CDR3 consists of 15 residues. The ends were cut back, 6 bases at V and 0 bases at J, with 9 bases in the middle. Germline-derived CDR1 and CDR2 are MNHNS and SASEGT. CDR3 amino acids: CASSSHRSGANVLTF. CDR3 in DNA: TGTGCCAGCAGCTCCCACCGCTCTGGGGCCAACGTCCTGACTTTC.

This clonotype was seen at least ten times. The V gene is TRBV7-3, the J gene TRBJ2-3; 9 bases fit TRBD1. CDR1 SGHTA and CDR2 FQGTGA come from the germline V gene. The V gene end was trimmed by 3 bases and the J gene end by 6 bases; junction bases not matched to a gene: 4. CDR3 size: 14 residues. CDR3 amino acids: CASSFTGGVDTQYF. CDR3 DNA: TGTGCCAGCAGCTTCACAGGGGGCGTCGATACGCAGTATTTT.

The J gene is TRBJ2-1, the V gene TRBV20-1, with a tentative D call TRBD2 (5 bases). The CDR3 totals 11 residues. Germline CDR1 reads DFQATT; CDR2 reads SNEGSKA (reference sequence). Trimming shortened V by 3 bases and J by 8 bases, and 8 bases separated the two germline ends. CDR3 sequence: CSASFGDEQFF. DNA for the CDR3: TGCAGTGCTAGTTTCGGGGATGAGCAGTTCTTC.

This clonotype has ten or more counts. V gene TRBV12-3 or TRBV12-4 combines with J gene TRBJ1-2; D ambiguous. The CDR3 contains 16 residues. V gave up 6 bases and J gave up 0 bases, with 17 bases separating them. The CDR3 region is CASSPWRGLANYGYTF. DNA of the CDR3: TGTGCCAGCAGCCCCTGGAGAGGTTTAGCTAACTATGGCTACACCTTC.

The rearrangement joins TRBV6-5 to TRBJ2-2; a possible D gene is TRBD1 (6 bases). The germline V and J ends were trimmed by 2 bases and 0 bases, with 10 bases remaining between them. The length of the CDR3 is 16 residues. Germline lookup yields CDR1 MNHEY and CDR2 SVGAGI. The CDR3 is CASSYGGPSNTGELFF. The DNA of the CDR3 is TGTGCCAGCAGTTACGGGGGCCCCTCGAACACCGGGGAGCTGTTTTTT.

This clonotype turned up a few times. The V call is TRBV9, the J call TRBJ2-3, with D uncertain. V lost 10 bases and J lost 2, with 17 bases in between. CDR1 is SGDLS, CDR2 YYNGEE, per germline. This CDR3 has 14 residues. The CDR3 DNA follows: TGTGCCTCCTCCCAGCAGCCTAACACAGATACGCAGTATTTT. Its translation is CASSQQPNTDTQYF.

This rearrangement joins TRBV6-1 to TRBJ2-1; D is uncertain. Looked up from germline, CDR1 is MNHNS and CDR2 is SASEGT. This CDR3 region has 12 residues. V lost 5 bases to trimming and J lost 15 bases, with 17 bases between them. As DNA, the CDR3 is TGTGCCAGCAGTTGGAGACCCGTTCGGCCGTTCTTC. Its protein product is CASSWRPVRPFF.

This clonotype showed up many times. The genes are TRBV13 and TRBJ1-2; D is possibly TRBD1 (6 bases). The CDR3 consists of 14 residues. V was trimmed by 10 bases and J by 5 bases, leaving 20 bases between them. Germline lookup yields CDR1 PRHDT and CDR2 FYEKMQ (reference sequence). Here the CDR3 reads CANSEQGIPYGYTF. The CDR3 DNA reads as TGTGCCAACTCCGAACAGGGCATACCGTATGGCTACACCTTC.

V is TRBV27 and J is TRBJ2-2; 13 bases map to TRBD2. The CDR3 consists of 19 residues. Germline CDR1 MNHEY, CDR2 SMNVEV (reference sequence). V lost 4 bases and J lost 0; bases outside the gene matches: 8. CDR3 sequence reads: CASSWGGGLAGPNTGELFF. The CDR3 DNA is TGTGCCAGCAGTTGGGGGGGGGGACTAGCGGGACCGAACACCGGGGAGCTGTTTTTT.

This chain links TRBV5-1 with TRBJ2-7; D gene unclear. The CDR3 loop spans 14 amino acids. V lost 3 bases, J lost 0 bases, and 10 bases lay in between. Germline V gene lookup returns CDR1 SGHRS and CDR2 YFSETQ. The CDR3 DNA reads as TGCGCCAGCAGCTCCTATAGGAGCTCCTACGAGCAGTACTTC. Its protein product is CASSSYRSSYEQYF.

The chain combines TRBV11-2 with TRBJ2-1, with 8 positions matching TRBD2. J gave up 6 bases and V 2 bases, and 18 bases lay outside the gene matches. This CDR3 region has 19 residues. Per germline, CDR1 SGHAT and CDR2 FQNNGV. The CDR3 loop reads CASSLHRLRAAGEGNEQFF. CDR3 DNA sequence: TGTGCCAGCAGCTTACATAGATTGAGGGCAGCGGGAGAAGGCAATGAGCAGTTCTTC.

The rearrangement links TRBV16 to TRBJ1-1; D unresolved. The V and J ends lost 5 bases and 4 bases respectively, with 14 bases between them. Germline CDR1 KGHSY, CDR2 FQNENV. CDR3 length: 14 residues. The CDR3 nucleotides read TGTGCCAGCAGCGGCGATTGGGAAAGCACTGAAGCTTTCTTT. Translation gives CASSGDWESTEAFF.

V gene TRBV29-1 combines with J gene TRBJ2-7; D unclear. CDR1 and CDR2 (germline): SQVTM, ANQGSEA. The ends were cut back, 4 bases at V and 1 base at J, with 17 bases in the middle. The CDR3 loop spans 15 amino acids. This CDR3 is CSVVVWRLPSYEQYF. DNA of the CDR3: TGCAGCGTTGTGGTGTGGCGGCTCCCTTCCTACGAGCAGTACTTC.

In the case of this clonotype: Without the conserved terminal phenylalanine or tryptophan, this CDR3 likely stems from a read error. The DNA is left out, because the CDR3 cannot be placed on it with certainty; the CDR3 is given as TCRdb lists it. The V gene is TRBV18, the J gene TRBJ2-3; the D call in the table, TRBD1, was not verified against the DNA. Germline V gene lookup returns CDR1 KGHSH and CDR2 LQKENI. A total of 12 residues make up the CDR3, ends included. The CDR3 loop reads CASSPAQGVRVS.

This chain links TRBV28 with TRBJ2-7; no firm D call. Trimming stripped 7 bases from V and 1 base from J, with 11 bases between. CDR1 is MDHEN and CDR2 is SYDVKM in the germline V gene. The CDR3 is 13 amino acids. The CDR3 nucleotides are TGTGCCAGCACAGATCTCAATTCCTACGAGCAGTACTTC. Translating it yields CASTDLNSYEQYF.

This chain joins TRBV7-6 and TRBJ2-3; 8 bases line up with TRBD2. Per germline, CDR1 SGHVS and CDR2 FNYEAQ. J lost 4 bases, V lost 1 base, and 7 bases had no gene match. This CDR3 has 16 amino acids. In DNA form, the CDR3 reads TGTGCCAGCAGCTTAGGGGCGGGAGGAGGGGCAGATACGCAGTATTTT. Amino acids: CASSLGAGGGADTQYF.

The V and J genes are TRBV20-1 and TRBJ2-1; 8 bases are shared with TRBD2. Trimming removed 4 bases from V and 0 bases from J; junction bases left unmatched: 5. Germline V gene sequence: CDR1 DFQATT, CDR2 SNEGSKA (reference sequence). The CDR3 is made up of 15 amino acids. CDR3 amino acids: CSAIPSGSSYNEQFF. The CDR3 DNA reads TGCAGTGCTATCCCCAGCGGGAGCTCCTACAATGAGCAGTTCTTC.

This rearrangement joins TRBV6-5 to TRBJ1-5; 7 bases fit TRBD1. The germline gives CDR1 MNHEY, CDR2 SVGAGI. The trim removed 4 bases at V and 4 bases at J, leaving 7 bases unmatched. The CDR3 runs to 15 residues. CDR3 region: CASSSGTASNQPQHF. In DNA, the CDR3 is TGTGCCAGCAGTTCCGGGACAGCGTCAAATCAGCCCCAGCATTTT.

The chain has TRBV19 and TRBJ2-1, with TRBD2 matching over 9 bases. V lost 3 bases to trimming and J lost 10 bases; unmatched junction nucleotides: 4. The CDR3 is 13 amino acids. Germline CDR1 LNHDA, CDR2 SQIVND (reference sequence). The DNA for the CDR3 is TGTGCCAGTAGTATCCTAGCGGGAAACGAGCAGTTCTTC. This translates into CASSILAGNEQFF. Using reference TRBV19 and TRBJ2-1 for the parts outside the CDR3, the full variable domain is DGGITQSPKYLFRKEGQNVTLSCEQNLNHDAMYWYRQDPGQGLRLIYYSQIVNDFQKGDIAEGYSVSREKKESFPLTVTSAQKNPTAFYLCASSILAGNEQFFGPGTRLTVL.

The V gene is TRBV5-6, the J gene TRBJ2-7; D tentatively fits TRBD1 or TRBD2 (6 bases each). Germline lookup yields CDR1 SGHDT and CDR2 YYEEEE. The CDR3 is 15 amino acids. V lost 2 bases and J 3 bases, leaving 15 bases between the germline ends. Here the CDR3 DNA reads TGTGCCAGCAGCTTTGGGTACGGGGGCGGCTACGAGCAGTACTTC. It yields the protein CASSFGYGGGYEQYF.

The chain has TRBV29-1 and TRBJ1-5; D gene ambiguous. V dropped 8 bases and J dropped 7 bases, with 15 bases sitting between them. This CDR3 has 12 residues. The germline V gene has CDR1 SQVTM and CDR2 ANQGSEA. The CDR3 sequence: CSPGYSRQPQHF. The CDR3 DNA reads as TGCAGCCCTGGCTACTCCAGGCAGCCCCAGCATTTT.

This clonotype was observed once. One junction end disagrees with the germline gene, perhaps due to a read error. The chain is built from TRBV20-1 and TRBJ2-1; maybe TRBD1 (5 bases). Germline assignment: CDR1 DFQATT and CDR2 SNEGSKA (reference sequence). This CDR3 region has 16 residues. The DNA of the CDR3 is TGCTGTGCTAGACCCCCGGTCGAAGGGGCCTACAATGAGCAGTTCTTC. It is translated as CCARPPVEGAYNEQFF.

Only a few counts were recorded for this clonotype. The chain is built from TRBV2 and TRBJ2-7; D is perhaps TRBD1 or TRBD2 (6 bases each). Germline CDR1 reads SNHLY; CDR2 reads FYNNEI. This CDR3 is built from 17 residues. The V gene lost 7 bases and the J gene lost 3 bases, with 25 bases spanning the gap. CDR3 DNA sequence: TGTGCCAGCACCAAAATAAGGAGGGGGGCTCTAAGCTACGAGCAGTACTTC. Protein product: CASTKIRRGALSYEQYF. The whole variable domain, filled in from reference TRBV2 and TRBJ2-7, reads EPEVTQTPSHQVTQMGQEVILRCVPISNHLYFYWYRQILGQKVEFLVSFYNNEISEKSEIFDDQFSVERPDGSNFTLKIRSTKLEDSAMYFCASTKIRRGALSYEQYFGPGTRLTVT.

In this sample, this clonotype turned up a few times. The chain has TRBV15 and TRBJ2-7; weak D call: TRBD1 (6 bases). CDR1 LNHNV and CDR2 YYDKDF come from the germline V gene (reference sequence). This CDR3 is 15 amino acids long. The V end was cut by 0 bases, the J end by 2 bases, with 11 bases between. The CDR3, as DNA: TGTGCCACCAGCAGAGATGAGGGGGTAGCCTACGAGCAGTACTTC. Encoded protein: CATSRDEGVAYEQYF.

This clonotype occurred many times. The chain joins TRBV25-1 to TRBJ2-3; 8 nucleotides match TRBD1. CDR1 MGHDK and CDR2 SYGVNS come from the germline V gene. There are 14 residues in the CDR3. The junction had 4 bases not matched to a gene; V was cut back by 6 bases and J by 2 bases. CDR3 sequence: CASRRDRNTDTQYF. In DNA, the CDR3 is TGTGCCAGCAGGAGGGACAGGAACACAGATACGCAGTATTTT.

The chain uses TRBV7-3 and TRBJ1-1, with TRBD1 matching over 7 bases. Germline V gene sequence: CDR1 SGHTA, CDR2 FQGTGA. The CDR3 spans 16 residues. V trimming: 5 bases; J trimming: 2 bases; junction bases outside the gene matches: 11. The CDR3 DNA reads as TGTGCCAGCAGCCCGGCCGGGACAGTAAGAAACACTGAAGCTTTCTTT. It specifies CASSPAGTVRNTEAFF.

This chain uses TRBV9 with TRBJ1-3; 9 bases map to TRBD1. This CDR3 has 16 residues. Looked up from germline, CDR1 is SGDLS and CDR2 is YYNGEE. The J segment lost 1 base and the V segment lost 0 bases, leaving 2 bases of the junction unmatched. The CDR3 is CASSVDRGLSGNTIYF. The DNA for the CDR3 is TGTGCCAGCAGCGTAGACAGGGGGCTATCTGGAAACACCATATATTTT.